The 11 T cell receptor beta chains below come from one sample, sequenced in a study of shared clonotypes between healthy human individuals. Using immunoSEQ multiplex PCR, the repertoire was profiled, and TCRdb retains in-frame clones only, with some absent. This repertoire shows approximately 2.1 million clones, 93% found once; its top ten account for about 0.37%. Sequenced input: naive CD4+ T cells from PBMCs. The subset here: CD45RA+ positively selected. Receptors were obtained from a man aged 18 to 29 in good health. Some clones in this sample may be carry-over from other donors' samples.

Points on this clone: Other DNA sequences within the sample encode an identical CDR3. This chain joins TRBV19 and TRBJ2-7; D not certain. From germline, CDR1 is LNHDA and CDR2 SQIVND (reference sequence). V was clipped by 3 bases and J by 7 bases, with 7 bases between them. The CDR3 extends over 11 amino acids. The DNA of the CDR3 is TGTGCCAGTAGTATCGGAAGGGAGCAGTACTTC. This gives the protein CASSIGREQYF.

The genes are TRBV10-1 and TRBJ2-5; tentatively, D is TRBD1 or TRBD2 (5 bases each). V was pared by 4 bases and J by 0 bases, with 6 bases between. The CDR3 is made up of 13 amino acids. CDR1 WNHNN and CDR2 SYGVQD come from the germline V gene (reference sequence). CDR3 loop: CASSGGHQETQYF. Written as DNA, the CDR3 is TGCGCCAGCAGTGGGGGACACCAAGAGACCCAGTACTTC.

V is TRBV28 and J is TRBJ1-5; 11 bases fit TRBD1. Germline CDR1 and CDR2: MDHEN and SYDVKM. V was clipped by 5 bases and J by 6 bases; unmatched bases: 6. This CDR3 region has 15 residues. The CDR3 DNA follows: TGTGCCAGCAGTACCCACGGGACAGGGGGTCAGCCCCAGCATTTT. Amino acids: CASSTHGTGGQPQHF.

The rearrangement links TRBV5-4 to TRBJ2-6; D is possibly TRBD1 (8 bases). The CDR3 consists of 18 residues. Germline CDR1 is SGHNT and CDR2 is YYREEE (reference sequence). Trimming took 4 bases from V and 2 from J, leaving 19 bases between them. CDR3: CASSHPTGEGTGANVLTF. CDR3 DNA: TGTGCCAGCAGCCATCCGACAGGGGAGGGTACTGGGGCCAACGTCCTGACTTTC.

The CDR3: CASSQDRAFYGYTF. The CDR3 DNA follows: TGTGCCAGCAGCCAAGACAGGGCGTTCTATGGCTACACCTTC. The gene calls are TRBV4-2 and TRBJ1-2; D is possibly TRBD1 (5 bases). The length of the CDR3 is 14 residues. Germline V gives CDR1 LGHNA, CDR2 YNFKEQ. With 0 bases removed from V and 4 bases from J, the gap between germline ends came to 9 bases.

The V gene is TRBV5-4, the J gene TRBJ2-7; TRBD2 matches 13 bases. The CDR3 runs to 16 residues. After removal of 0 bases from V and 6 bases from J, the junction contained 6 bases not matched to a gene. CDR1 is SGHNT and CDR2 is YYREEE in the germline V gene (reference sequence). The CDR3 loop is CASSLARRLAGGEQYF. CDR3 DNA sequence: TGTGCCAGCAGCTTGGCTAGGCGACTAGCGGGAGGCGAGCAGTACTTC.

The CDR3 bases are TGTGCCAGCAGCGTAGCGTATAGCACAGATACGCAGTATTTT. Amino acid sequence: CASSVAYSTDTQYF. V usage is TRBV9 and J usage is TRBJ2-3, with unresolved D. Trimming removed 0 bases at V and 0 bases at J, with 5 bases between. This CDR3 has 14 amino acids. CDR1 is SGDLS and CDR2 is YYNGEE in the germline V gene.

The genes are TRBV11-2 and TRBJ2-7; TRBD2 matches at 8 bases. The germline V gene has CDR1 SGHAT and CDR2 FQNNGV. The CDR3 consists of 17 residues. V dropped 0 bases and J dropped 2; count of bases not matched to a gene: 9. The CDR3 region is CASSLEGLGSGTYEQYF. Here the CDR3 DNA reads TGTGCCAGCAGCTTAGAAGGCCTGGGTAGCGGGACCTACGAGCAGTACTTC.

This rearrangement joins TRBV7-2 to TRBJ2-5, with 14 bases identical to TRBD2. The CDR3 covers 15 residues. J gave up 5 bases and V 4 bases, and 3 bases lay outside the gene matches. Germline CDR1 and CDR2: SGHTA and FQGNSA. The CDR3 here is CASSSRTSGRETQYF. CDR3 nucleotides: TGTGCCAGCAGCTCGAGGACTAGCGGGAGGGAGACCCAGTACTTC.

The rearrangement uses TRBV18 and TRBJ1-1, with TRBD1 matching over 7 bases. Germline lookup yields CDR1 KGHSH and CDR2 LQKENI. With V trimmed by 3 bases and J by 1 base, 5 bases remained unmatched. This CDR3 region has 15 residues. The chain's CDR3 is CASSPRQGWNTEAFF. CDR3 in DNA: TGTGCCAGCTCACCGAGACAGGGCTGGAACACTGAAGCTTTCTTT.

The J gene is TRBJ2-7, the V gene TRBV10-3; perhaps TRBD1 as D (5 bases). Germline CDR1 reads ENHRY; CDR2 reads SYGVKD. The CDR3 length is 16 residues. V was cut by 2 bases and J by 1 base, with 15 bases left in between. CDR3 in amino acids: CAISELSDTHSYEQYF. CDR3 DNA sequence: TGTGCCATCAGTGAGCTCTCGGACACCCATTCCTACGAGCAGTACTTC.